This T cell receptor beta chain was sequenced during a study of immune characteristics of hereditary and idiopathic chronic pancreatitis. Describing the broader study: The study examined local immune cells and TCRbeta repertoires in the pancreas in hereditary and idiopathic chronic pancreatitis, using control pancreases from organ donors for comparison. Minimal in vitro experimental manipulation of pancreas-infiltrating T cells was the reason the gDNA-based approach was selected. TCRbeta sequencing was performed on a few control pancreases, roughly seven hereditary chronic pancreatitis pancreases and about six idiopathic chronic pancreatitis pancreases.

Patients undergoing total pancreatectomy with islet autotransplantation (TPIAT) were the source of the chronic pancreatitis pancreas tissue. The chronic pancreatitis patients who were included had no known history of diabetes. For TCRbeta sequencing, genomic DNA was pulled straight from bulk pancreas tissue, skipping any T cell sorting. Pancreas tissues from patients and organ donors were collected consecutively at two US centers. The research as a whole found: Chronic pancreatitis caused by alcohol use was not included in the study. Compared with controls, both chronic pancreatitis groups had significantly higher TCRbeta repertoire diversity and lower clonality. Among under 15 chronic pancreatitis patients, a positive correlation was found between numbers of productive TCR rearrangements and disease severity scores. Because patient tissue could only be obtained at the time of TPIAT, differences in disease duration may have influenced the immune findings. Differences in Vbeta-Jbeta gene family usage, including TRBV10, TRBV19, TRBV23 and TRBV5, were found between hereditary and idiopathic chronic pancreatitis.

The library was obtained by the immunoSEQ multiplex PCR assay. From pancreatic genomic DNA, the TCRbeta CDR3 region and adjacent sequences were amplified and sequenced. In the source study's methods: Repertoire diversity was assessed as a mean normalized Shannon-Wiener index, together with productive clonality and counts of productive rearrangements. The nonparametric Mann-Whitney U test was used to compare repertoire metrics between controls and chronic pancreatitis. A shared clonotype was defined as a CDR3beta sequence with the same amino acid composition and length across subjects. Sourced from immuneACCESS, this table was stored by TCRdb with only in-frame sequences that have V and J called. A share of the clones is absent; for the studies checked, an unresolved V gene accounts for under half, and the remainder has no known explanation. V, J and clone size derive from that table, while D and trimming were established from the DNA sequence. The sample table lists 1,500 to 2,000 clones, roughly 74% of them with a count of one. The ten largest clones capture around 48% of the sample.

From cysteine to phenylalanine, the CDR3 is 16 amino acids long. The DNA shown is the 48-base CDR3, in frame from base 1. Via the germline V gene, CDR1 is SGHTA and CDR2 FQGNSA. The germline V and J ends show losses of 5 bases and 0 bases respectively, and no gene match explains 8 bases of the junction. This clone showed up just once. The target of this receptor is not known. Base qualities are not provided; no much larger clone lies one nucleotide away. The sample holds other DNA sequences that translate to the same CDR3. The sequenced material came from pancreas tissue with hereditary chronic pancreatitis. This clonotype was sampled from a human donor with chronic pancreatitis. The chain was built from TRBV7-2 and TRBJ2-3; TRBD1 lines up with 7 middle nucleotides. The CDR3 in this case is CASSPRQGGSTDTQYF. The DNA is as follows: TGTGCCAGCAGCCCTCGACAGGGCGGGAGCACAGATACGCAGTATTTT.